The 16 T cell receptor beta chains below come from one sample, sequenced in a study of lymphopenia after photon versus proton radiotherapy (dated by TCRdb to between 2018 and 2021). The library was made by the immunoSEQ multiplex PCR assay. TCRdb carries this immuneACCESS record with in-frame sequences only. Its versions omit some clonotypes, under half of them owing to an unresolved V gene in the studies checked, with the rest unexplained. The sample data list 18,000 or so clones, and 70% to 90% of these were observed just once. The ten largest clones represent more than 8.5% of the sample. The sample consisted of peripheral blood, taken from a patient treated with proton-based radiotherapy. Receptors were obtained from a man between 65 and 79 years old with pancreatic cancer.

The V and J genes are TRBV13 and TRBJ2-7; no clear D. CDR3 size: 14 residues. In germline, CDR1 is PRHDT, CDR2 FYEKMQ (reference sequence). V was pared by 6 bases and J by 0 bases, with 12 bases between. CDR3 bases: TGTGCCAGCAGACTAAAAGGAGCCTCCTACGAGCAGTACTTC. This translates into CASRLKGASYEQYF.

This rearrangement joins TRBV6-1 to TRBJ2-2; a weak D match, TRBD2 (6 bases). The CDR3 has 15 residues. The germline V and J ends were trimmed by 8 bases and 0 bases, with 13 bases remaining between them. Germline V lookup: CDR1 MNHNS, CDR2 SASEGT. DNA for the CDR3: TGTGCCAGCCTCCCCGGGACTGCGAACACCGGGGAGCTGTTTTTT. Translating it yields CASLPGTANTGELFF.

This clone has only a few counts. The V call is TRBV6-5, the J call TRBJ1-3, with D possibly being TRBD1 (5 bases). V was trimmed by 6 bases and J by 3 bases, leaving 9 bases between them. Germline V gene lookup returns CDR1 MNHEY and CDR2 SVGAGI. The CDR3 covers 13 residues. The CDR3 loop reads CASRRDSGNTIYF. In DNA form, the CDR3 reads TGTGCCAGCAGGAGAGACAGTGGAAACACCATATATTTT.

The count of this clone is one. The genes are TRBV28 and TRBJ1-2; D gene unclear. The CDR3 consists of 12 residues. From germline, CDR1 is MDHEN and CDR2 SYDVKM. The V and J ends lost 5 bases and 4 bases respectively, with 8 bases between them. This CDR3 reads CASSPGPYGYTF. The CDR3 nucleotides read TGTGCCAGCAGTCCTGGACCCTATGGCTACACCTTC.

The chain links TRBV6-1 to TRBJ2-1; 10 bases align to TRBD2. There are 14 residues in the CDR3. Germline V gives CDR1 MNHNS, CDR2 SASEGT. V dropped 4 bases and J dropped 3; count of bases not matched to a gene: 0. Here the CDR3 reads CASSASGSYNEQFF. The DNA of the CDR3 is TGTGCCAGCAGTGCTAGCGGGAGCTACAATGAGCAGTTCTTC.

The chain links TRBV9 to TRBJ2-3, with 9 bases matching TRBD1. This CDR3 has 18 amino acids. Trimming removed 4 bases from V and 2 bases from J; junction bases left unmatched: 14. CDR1 SGDLS and CDR2 YYNGEE come from the germline V gene. CDR3 protein: CASSPLVTGQGPTDTQYF. CDR3 bases: TGTGCCAGCAGCCCCTTAGTTACGGGACAGGGTCCCACAGATACGCAGTATTTT.

This clone has only one observation. This chain connects TRBV29-1 to TRBJ2-3; D is possibly TRBD2 (5 bases). CDR1 is SQVTM and CDR2 is ANQGSEA in the germline V gene. V was clipped by 3 bases and J by 1 base, with 8 bases between them. CDR3 length: 13 residues. The chain's CDR3 is CSVEKAGTDTQYF. CDR3 nucleotide sequence: TGCAGCGTTGAGAAAGCGGGCACAGATACGCAGTATTTT.

The V gene is TRBV5-1, the J gene TRBJ1-1; the match to TRBD1 covers 9 bases. Germline V CDR1 and CDR2: SGHRS, YFSETQ. The V and J ends lost 0 bases and 4 bases, in that order; junction bases with no gene match: 1. CDR3 length equals 14 residues. The CDR3 loop is CASSLGQGVTEAFF. CDR3 nucleotide sequence: TGCGCCAGCAGCTTGGGACAGGGGGTCACTGAAGCTTTCTTT. The complete variable domain, with remaining parts taken from reference TRBV5-1 and TRBJ1-1, reads KAGVTQTPRYLIKTRGQQVTLSCSPISGHRSVSWYQQTPGQGLQFLFEYFSETQRNKGNFPGRFSGRQFSNSRSEMNVSTLELGDSALYLCASSLGQGVTEAFFGQGTRLTVV.

This clone was seen a handful of times. CDR3 DNA sequence: TGTGCCAGTAGTGTTCAAAGGGCGACTGAAGCTTTCTTT. Protein product: CASSVQRATEAFF. The chain joins TRBV19 to TRBJ1-1; D is undetermined. Per the germline V gene, CDR1 is LNHDA and CDR2 is SQIVND (reference sequence). Between the trimmed V and J ends, which lost 5 bases and 5 bases, there was a span of 12 bases. The CDR3 extends over 13 amino acids.

V usage is TRBV25-1 and J usage is TRBJ1-2; maybe TRBD1 (6 bases). The CDR3 consists of 14 residues. Trimming pared 2 bases from V and 5 bases from J, leaving 12 bases between. Germline V gives CDR1 MGHDK, CDR2 SYGVNS. The DNA of the CDR3 is TGTGCCAGCAGTGAACCGGGGACACTTTATGGCTACACCTTC. Its protein product is CASSEPGTLYGYTF.

The rearrangement uses TRBV18 and TRBJ1-2; weak D call: TRBD1 (6 bases). V was trimmed by 2 bases and J by 0 bases, leaving 10 bases between them. Germline V CDR1 and CDR2: KGHSH, LQKENI. This CDR3 is built from 15 residues. CDR3 sequence (DNA): TGTGCCAGCTCACCAACGTCAGGGGCTAACTATGGCTACACCTTC. Protein: CASSPTSGANYGYTF.

This rearrangement joins TRBV4-2 to TRBJ1-1; D uncertain. Trimming took off 1 base at V and 1 base at J, with 10 bases between the two ends. CDR1 LGHNA and CDR2 YNFKEQ come from the germline V gene. The CDR3 is 15 amino acids. The CDR3 DNA sequence: TGTGCCAGCAGCCAAGTTGGTTCAGAGAACACTGAAGCTTTCTTT. Translating gives CASSQVGSENTEAFF.

This chain uses TRBV27 with TRBJ2-7, with TRBD2 matching 9 bases. J gave up 2 bases and V 1 base, and 9 bases lay outside the gene matches. Looked up from germline, CDR1 is MNHEY and CDR2 is SMNVEV (reference sequence). The CDR3 is made up of 17 amino acids. CDR3 DNA: TGTGCCAGCAGTTTATTGGCTAGCGGGGCGGAGGCCTACGAGCAGTACTTC. Its protein product is CASSLLASGAEAYEQYF.

The J gene is TRBJ1-3, the V gene TRBV6-1, with D maybe TRBD1 (5 bases). The CDR3 covers 16 residues. V was cut by 4 bases and J by 4 bases, with 17 bases left in between. The germline V gene has CDR1 MNHNS and CDR2 SASEGT. The CDR3 is CASSAIQVGSGNTIYF. The DNA for the CDR3 is TGTGCCAGCAGTGCGATACAGGTGGGCTCGGGAAACACCATATATTTT.

This clone was detected once. CDR3 sequence: CASIQSPPSDPLSYEQYF. For the CDR3, the DNA is TGTGCCAGCATCCAGAGCCCACCCTCCGATCCGCTCTCCTACGAGCAGTACTTC. J is TRBJ2-7 and V is TRBV11-2; D gene ambiguous. There are 18 residues in the CDR3. The germline V and J ends were trimmed by 7 bases and 0 bases, with 25 bases remaining between them. Germline V CDR1 and CDR2: SGHAT, FQNNGV.

The chain joins TRBV7-2 to TRBJ2-6; D gene unclear. This CDR3 region has 15 residues. The V end lost 5 bases, the J end lost 0 bases, and 8 bases lay between the germline ends. Germline V gene lookup returns CDR1 SGHTA and CDR2 FQGNSA. The CDR3 protein is CASSRENSGANVLTF. Here the CDR3 DNA reads TGTGCCAGCAGCCGTGAGAACTCTGGGGCCAACGTCCTGACTTTC.